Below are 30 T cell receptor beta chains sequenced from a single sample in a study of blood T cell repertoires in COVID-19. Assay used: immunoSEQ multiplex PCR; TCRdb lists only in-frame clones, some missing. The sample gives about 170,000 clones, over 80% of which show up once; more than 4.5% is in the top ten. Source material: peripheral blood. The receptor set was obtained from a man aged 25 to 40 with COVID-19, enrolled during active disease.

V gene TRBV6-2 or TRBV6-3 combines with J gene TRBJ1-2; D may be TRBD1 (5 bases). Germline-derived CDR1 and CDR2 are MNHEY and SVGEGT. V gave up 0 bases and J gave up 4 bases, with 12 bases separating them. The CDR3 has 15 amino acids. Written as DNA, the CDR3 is TGTGCCAGCAGTTACTCGGCCAGGGAAGTCTATGGCTACACCTTC. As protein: CASSYSAREVYGYTF.

CDR3 sequence (DNA): TGCGCCAGCAGCTTACAGGATGACAATGAGCAGTTCTTC. Translating gives CASSLQDDNEQFF. The chain joins TRBV5-1 to TRBJ2-1, with a weak D call TRBD1 (5 bases). V dropped 2 bases and J dropped 5 bases, with 8 bases sitting between them. CDR1 and CDR2 (germline): SGHRS, YFSETQ. The CDR3 has 13 residues.

The CDR3 loop reads CASSRGQGDTEAFF. In nucleotides, the CDR3 is TGTGCCAGCTCCCGAGGACAGGGGGACACTGAAGCTTTCTTT. This chain links TRBV18 with TRBJ1-1; 10 bases map to TRBD1. The CDR3 is 14 amino acids. Germline V gene lookup returns CDR1 KGHSH and CDR2 LQKENI. Trimming cost V 6 bases and J 3 bases; bases outside gene matches: 4.

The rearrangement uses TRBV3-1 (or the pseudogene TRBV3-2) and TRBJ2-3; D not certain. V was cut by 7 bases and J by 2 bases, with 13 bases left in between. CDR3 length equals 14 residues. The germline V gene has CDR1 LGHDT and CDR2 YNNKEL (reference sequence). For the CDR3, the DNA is TGTGCCAGCAACCAGCCAGGATACACAGATACGCAGTATTTT. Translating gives CASNQPGYTDTQYF.

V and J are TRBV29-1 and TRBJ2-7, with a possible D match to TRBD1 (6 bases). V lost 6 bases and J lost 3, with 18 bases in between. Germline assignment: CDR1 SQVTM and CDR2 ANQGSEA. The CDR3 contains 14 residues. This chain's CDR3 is CSVTRGGSVYEQYF. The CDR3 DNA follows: TGCAGCGTGACCCGAGGGGGTAGTGTCTACGAGCAGTACTTC.

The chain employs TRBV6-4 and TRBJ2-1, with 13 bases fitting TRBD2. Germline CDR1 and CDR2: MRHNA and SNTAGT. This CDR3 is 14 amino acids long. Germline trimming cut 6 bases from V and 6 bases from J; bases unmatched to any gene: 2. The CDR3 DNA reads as TGTGCCAGCAGACTAGCGGGAGGGGCCAATGAGCAGTTCTTC. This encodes CASRLAGGANEQFF.

This chain's CDR3 is CASSLGQSTEKLFF. CDR3 DNA sequence: TGTGCCAGCAGCTTGGGACAGTCCACCGAAAAACTGTTTTTT. The V call is TRBV5-6, the J call TRBJ1-4; possible D gene TRBD1, 5 bases. V was shortened by 0 bases and J by 8 bases, with 11 bases between the two germline ends. Germline V gives CDR1 SGHDT, CDR2 YYEEEE. This CDR3 region has 14 residues.

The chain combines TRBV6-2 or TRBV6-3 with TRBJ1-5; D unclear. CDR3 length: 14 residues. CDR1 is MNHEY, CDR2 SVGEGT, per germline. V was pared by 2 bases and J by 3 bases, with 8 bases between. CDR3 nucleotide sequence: TGTGCCAGCAGTTACGGGCAGTTCAATCAGCCCCAGCATTTT. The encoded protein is CASSYGQFNQPQHF.

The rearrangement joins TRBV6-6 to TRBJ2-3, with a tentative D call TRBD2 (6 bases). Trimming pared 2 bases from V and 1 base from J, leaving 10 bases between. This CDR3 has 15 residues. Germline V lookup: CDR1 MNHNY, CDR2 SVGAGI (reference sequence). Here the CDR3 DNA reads TGTGCCAGCAGTTACACCCAGCGGGGCACAGATACGCAGTATTTT. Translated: CASSYTQRGTDTQYF.

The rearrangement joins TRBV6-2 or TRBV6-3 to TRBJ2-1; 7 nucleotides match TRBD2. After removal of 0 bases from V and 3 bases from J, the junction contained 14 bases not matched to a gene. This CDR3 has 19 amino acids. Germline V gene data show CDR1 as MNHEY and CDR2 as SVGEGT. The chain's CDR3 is CASSYSTSRSSGVYNEQFF. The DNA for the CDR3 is TGTGCCAGCAGTTACTCCACCTCAAGATCCAGCGGGGTCTACAATGAGCAGTTCTTC.

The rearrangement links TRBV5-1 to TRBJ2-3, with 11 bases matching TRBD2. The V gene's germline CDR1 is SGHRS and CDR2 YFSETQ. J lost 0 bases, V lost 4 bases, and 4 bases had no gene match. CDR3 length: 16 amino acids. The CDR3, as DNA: TGCGCCAGCAGCACGGGACTAGCGGCAAGCACAGATACGCAGTATTTT. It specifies CASSTGLAASTDTQYF.

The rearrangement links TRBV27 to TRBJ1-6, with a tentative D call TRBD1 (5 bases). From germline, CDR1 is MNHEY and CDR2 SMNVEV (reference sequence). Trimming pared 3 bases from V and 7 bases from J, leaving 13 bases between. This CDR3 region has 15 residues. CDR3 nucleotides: TGTGCCAGCAGTTTTAAAAGGGGAGGGAATTCACCCCTCCACTTT. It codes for CASSFKRGGNSPLHF.

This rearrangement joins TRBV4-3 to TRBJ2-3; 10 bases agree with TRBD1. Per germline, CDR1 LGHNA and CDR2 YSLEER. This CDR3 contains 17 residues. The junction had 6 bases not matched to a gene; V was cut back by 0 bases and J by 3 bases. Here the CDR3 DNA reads TGCGCCAGCAGCCAAGATGGGACAGGGGCGCTTACAGATACGCAGTATTTT. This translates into CASSQDGTGALTDTQYF.

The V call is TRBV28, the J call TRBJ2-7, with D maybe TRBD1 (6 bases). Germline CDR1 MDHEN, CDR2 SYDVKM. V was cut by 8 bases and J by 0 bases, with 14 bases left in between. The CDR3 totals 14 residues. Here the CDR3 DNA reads TGTGCCAGCCTTAGACAGGTCAGCTCCTACGAGCAGTACTTC. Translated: CASLRQVSSYEQYF.

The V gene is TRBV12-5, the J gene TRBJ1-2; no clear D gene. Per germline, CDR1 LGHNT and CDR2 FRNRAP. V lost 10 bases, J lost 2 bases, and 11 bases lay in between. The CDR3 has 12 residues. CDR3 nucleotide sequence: TGTGCTACCCCGACTGACAACTATGGCTACACCTTC. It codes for CATPTDNYGYTF.

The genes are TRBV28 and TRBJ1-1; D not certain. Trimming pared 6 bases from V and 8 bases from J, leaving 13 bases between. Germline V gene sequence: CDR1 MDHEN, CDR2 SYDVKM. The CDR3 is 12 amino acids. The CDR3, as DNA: TGTGCCAGCAGCTCCGGGAGGTCGGAAGCTTTCTTT. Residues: CASSSGRSEAFF.

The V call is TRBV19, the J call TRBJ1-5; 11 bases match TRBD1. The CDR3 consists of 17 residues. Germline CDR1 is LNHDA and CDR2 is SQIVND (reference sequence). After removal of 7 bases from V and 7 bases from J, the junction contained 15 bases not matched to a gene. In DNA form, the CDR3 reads TGTGCCAGTACCAAACACCCCCGGGACAGGGGGGAGCAGCCCCAGCATTTT. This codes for CASTKHPRDRGEQPQHF.

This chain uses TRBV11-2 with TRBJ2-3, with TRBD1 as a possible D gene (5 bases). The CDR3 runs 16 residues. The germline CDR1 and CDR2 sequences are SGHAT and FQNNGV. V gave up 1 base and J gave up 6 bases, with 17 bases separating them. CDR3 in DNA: TGTGCCAGCAGCTTAGTGGGGCGCTCCCTCGCGGATACGCAGTATTTT. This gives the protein CASSLVGRSLADTQYF.

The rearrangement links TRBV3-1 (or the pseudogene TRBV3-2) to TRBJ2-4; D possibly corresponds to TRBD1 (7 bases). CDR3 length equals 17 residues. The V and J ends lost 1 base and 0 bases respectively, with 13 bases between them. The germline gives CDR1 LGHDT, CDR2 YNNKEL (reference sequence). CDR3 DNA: TGTGCCAGCAGCCAAGTCAGGGGGGAAAAAGCCAAAAACATTCAGTACTTC. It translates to CASSQVRGEKAKNIQYF.

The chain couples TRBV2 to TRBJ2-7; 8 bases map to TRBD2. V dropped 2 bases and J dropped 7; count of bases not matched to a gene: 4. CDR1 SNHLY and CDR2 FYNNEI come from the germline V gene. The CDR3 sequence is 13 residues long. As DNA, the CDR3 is TGTGCCAGCAGTGAATTCCAGCGGGGGGAGCAGTACTTC. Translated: CASSEFQRGEQYF. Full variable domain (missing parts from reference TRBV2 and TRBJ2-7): EPEVTQTPSHQVTQMGQEVILRCVPISNHLYFYWYRQILGQKVEFLVSFYNNEISEKSEIFDDQFSVERPDGSNFTLKIRSTKLEDSAMYFCASSEFQRGEQYFGPGTRLTVT.

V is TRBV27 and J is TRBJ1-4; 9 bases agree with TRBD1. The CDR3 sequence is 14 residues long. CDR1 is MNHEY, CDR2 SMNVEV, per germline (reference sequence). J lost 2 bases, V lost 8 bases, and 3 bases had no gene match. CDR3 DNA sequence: TGTGCCAGCCGGACAGGGGCTACTAATGAAAAACTGTTTTTT. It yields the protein CASRTGATNEKLFF.

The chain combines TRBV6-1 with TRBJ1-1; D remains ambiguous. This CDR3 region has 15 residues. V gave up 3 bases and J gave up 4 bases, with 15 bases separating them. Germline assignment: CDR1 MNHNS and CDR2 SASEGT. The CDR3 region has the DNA TGTGCCAGCAGTGATTTGCGGGTAGGGTCCACTGAAGCTTTCTTT. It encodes CASSDLRVGSTEAFF.

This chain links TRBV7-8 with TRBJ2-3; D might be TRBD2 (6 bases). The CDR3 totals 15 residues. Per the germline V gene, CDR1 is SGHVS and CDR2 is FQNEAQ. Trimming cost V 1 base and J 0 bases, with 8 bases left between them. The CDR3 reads CASSLGGASTDTQYF. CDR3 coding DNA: TGTGCCAGCAGCTTAGGCGGGGCTAGCACAGATACGCAGTATTTT.

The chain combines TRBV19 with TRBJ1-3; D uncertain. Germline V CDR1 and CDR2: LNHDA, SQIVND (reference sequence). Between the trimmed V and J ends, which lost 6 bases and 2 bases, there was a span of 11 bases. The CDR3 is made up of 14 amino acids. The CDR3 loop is CASSSRGAGNTIYF. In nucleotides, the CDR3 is TGTGCCAGTAGCTCTCGGGGAGCTGGAAACACCATATATTTT.

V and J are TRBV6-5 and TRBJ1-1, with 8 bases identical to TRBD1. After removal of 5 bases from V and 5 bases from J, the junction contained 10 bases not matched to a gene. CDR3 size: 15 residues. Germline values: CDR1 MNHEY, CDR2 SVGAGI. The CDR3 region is CASSTTWTGRTEAFF. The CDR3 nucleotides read TGTGCCAGCAGTACCACTTGGACAGGGCGAACTGAAGCTTTCTTT.

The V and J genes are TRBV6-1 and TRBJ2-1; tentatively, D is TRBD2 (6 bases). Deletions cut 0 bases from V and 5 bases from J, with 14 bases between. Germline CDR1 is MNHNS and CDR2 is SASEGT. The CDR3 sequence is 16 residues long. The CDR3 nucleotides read TGTGCCAGCAGTGAAGCTTGGAGGGGCGGTAACAATGAGCAGTTCTTC. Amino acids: CASSEAWRGGNNEQFF.

The CDR3 region has the DNA TGTGCCAGTGGCGGGGAATCTAACTATGGCTACACCTTC. Translation: CASGGESNYGYTF. This chain uses TRBV27 with TRBJ1-2; D not certain. The germline V gene encodes CDR1 MNHEY and CDR2 SMNVEV (reference sequence). The CDR3 is 13 residues long. V was pared by 9 bases and J by 0 bases, with 11 bases between.

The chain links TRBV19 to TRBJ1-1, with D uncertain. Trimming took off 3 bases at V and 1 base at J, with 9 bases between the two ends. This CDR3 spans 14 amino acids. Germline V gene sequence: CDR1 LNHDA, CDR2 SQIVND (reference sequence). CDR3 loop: CASSMGSTNTEAFF. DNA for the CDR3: TGTGCCAGTAGTATGGGGAGCACGAACACTGAAGCTTTCTTT.

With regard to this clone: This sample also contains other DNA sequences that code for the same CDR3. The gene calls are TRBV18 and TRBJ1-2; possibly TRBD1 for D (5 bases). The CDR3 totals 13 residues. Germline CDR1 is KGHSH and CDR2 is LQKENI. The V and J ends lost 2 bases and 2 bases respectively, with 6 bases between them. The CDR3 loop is CASSPDRNYGYTF. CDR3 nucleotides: TGTGCCAGCTCACCAGACAGAAACTATGGCTACACCTTC.

Written as DNA, the CDR3 is TGTGCCAGCAGTTTAAGGGGGCCCACAGATACGCAGTATTTT. Its protein product is CASSLRGPTDTQYF. This rearrangement joins TRBV28 to TRBJ2-3; 7 bases are a match to TRBD1. The ends lost 2 bases at V and 2 bases at J; junction bases unmatched: 1. Germline V lookup: CDR1 MDHEN, CDR2 SYDVKM. This CDR3 has 14 residues.